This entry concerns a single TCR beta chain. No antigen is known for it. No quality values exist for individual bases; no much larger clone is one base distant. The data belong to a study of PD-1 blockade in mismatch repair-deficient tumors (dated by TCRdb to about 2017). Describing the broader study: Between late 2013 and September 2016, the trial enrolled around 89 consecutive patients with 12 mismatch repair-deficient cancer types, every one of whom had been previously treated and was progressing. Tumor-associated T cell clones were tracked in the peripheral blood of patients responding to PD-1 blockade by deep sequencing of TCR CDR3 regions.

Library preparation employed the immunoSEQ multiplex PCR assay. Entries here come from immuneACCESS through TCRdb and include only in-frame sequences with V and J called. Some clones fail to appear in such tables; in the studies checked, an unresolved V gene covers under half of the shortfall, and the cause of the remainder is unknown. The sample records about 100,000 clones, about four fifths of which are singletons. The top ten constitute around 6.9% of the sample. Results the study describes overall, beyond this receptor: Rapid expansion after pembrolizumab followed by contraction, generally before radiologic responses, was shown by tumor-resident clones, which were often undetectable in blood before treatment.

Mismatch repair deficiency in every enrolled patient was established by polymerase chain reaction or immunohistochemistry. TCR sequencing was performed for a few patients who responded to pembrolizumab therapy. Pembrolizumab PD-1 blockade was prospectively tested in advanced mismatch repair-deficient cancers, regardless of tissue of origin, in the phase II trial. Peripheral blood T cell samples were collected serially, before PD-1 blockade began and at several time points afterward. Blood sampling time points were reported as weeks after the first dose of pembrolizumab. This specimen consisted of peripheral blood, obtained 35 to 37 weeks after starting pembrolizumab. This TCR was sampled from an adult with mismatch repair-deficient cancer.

The DNA sequence is given as TGTGCCAGCAGTGGGAAAAGGGATGAGGGTGGCTACACCTTC. The resulting protein is CASSGKRDEGGYTF. This receptor chain uses TRBV6-1 and TRBJ1-2, with the D gene too uncertain to name. Between the V and J ends, shortened by 4 bases and 7 bases respectively, the junction contains 16 bases. The CDR3, cysteine through phenylalanine, is 14 amino acids long. The kept DNA is CDR3 alone, 42 bases in frame from the first base. Looking up the germline V gene yields CDR1 MNHNS and CDR2 SASEGT.